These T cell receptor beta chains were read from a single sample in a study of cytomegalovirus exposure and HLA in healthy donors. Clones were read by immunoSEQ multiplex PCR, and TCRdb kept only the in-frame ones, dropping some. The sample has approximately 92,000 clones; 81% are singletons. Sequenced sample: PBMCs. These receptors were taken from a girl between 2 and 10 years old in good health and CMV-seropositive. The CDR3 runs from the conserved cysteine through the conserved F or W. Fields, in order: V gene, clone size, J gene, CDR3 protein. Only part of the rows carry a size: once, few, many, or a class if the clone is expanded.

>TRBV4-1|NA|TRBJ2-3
CASSPGLAASTDTQYF
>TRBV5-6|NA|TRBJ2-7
CASSFTESDSYEQYF
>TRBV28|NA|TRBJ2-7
CASRASYEQYF
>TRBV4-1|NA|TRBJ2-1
CASSPSIFGAYNEQFF
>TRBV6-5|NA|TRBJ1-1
CAAGVLAFF
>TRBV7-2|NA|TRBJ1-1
CASSSVGVRQAFF
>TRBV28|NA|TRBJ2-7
CASSRLAGAYEQYF
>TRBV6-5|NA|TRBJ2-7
CASSLTGAYEQYF
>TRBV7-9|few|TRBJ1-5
CASSSDRVNQPQHF
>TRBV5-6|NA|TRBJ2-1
CASSSGSSYNEQFF
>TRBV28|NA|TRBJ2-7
CASSLTGLAASYEQYF
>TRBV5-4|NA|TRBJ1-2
CASSLEVGGPGYTF
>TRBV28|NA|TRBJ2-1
CASSTLAGGYNEQFF
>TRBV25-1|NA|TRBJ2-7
CASSGRTNSYEQYF
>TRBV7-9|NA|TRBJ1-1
CASSLAGQGQAFF
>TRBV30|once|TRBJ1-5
CAWSVAGHNQPQHF
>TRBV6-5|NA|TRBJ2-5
CASSYLTGGETQYF